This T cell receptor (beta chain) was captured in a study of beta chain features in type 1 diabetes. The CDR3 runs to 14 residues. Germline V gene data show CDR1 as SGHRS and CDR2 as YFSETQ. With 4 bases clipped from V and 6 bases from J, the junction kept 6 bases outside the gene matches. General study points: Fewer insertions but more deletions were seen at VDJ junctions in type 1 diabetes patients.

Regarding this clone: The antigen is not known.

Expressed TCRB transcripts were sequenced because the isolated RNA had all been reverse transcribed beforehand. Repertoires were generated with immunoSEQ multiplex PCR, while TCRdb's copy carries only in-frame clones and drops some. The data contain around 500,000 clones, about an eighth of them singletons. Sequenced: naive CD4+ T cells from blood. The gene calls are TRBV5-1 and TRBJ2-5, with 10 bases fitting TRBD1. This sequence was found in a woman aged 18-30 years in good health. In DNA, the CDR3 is TGCGCCAGCAGCCCCCGGGACAGGGGACAGACCCAGTACTTC. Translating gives CASSPRDRGQTQYF.